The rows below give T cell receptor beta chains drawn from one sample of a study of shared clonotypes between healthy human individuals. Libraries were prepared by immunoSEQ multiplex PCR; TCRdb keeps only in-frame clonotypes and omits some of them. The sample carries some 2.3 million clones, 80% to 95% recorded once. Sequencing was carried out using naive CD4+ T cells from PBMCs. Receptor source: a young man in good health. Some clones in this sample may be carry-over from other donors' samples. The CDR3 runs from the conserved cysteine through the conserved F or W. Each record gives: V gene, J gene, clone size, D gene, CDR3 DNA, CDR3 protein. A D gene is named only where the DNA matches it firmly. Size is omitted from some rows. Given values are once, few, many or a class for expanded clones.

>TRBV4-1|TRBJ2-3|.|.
TGCGCCAGCAGCCAAGATCAGCGGATGGATACGCAGTATTTT
CASSQDQRMDTQYF
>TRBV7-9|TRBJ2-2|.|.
TGTGCCAGCAACCAAAGAGAAGGTGCTCCACTGAACACCGGGGAGCTGTTTTTT
CASNQREGAPLNTGELFF
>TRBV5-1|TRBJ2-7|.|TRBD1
TGCGCCAGCAGCTTGGGACAGGGAGTACGTGAGCAGTACTTC
CASSLGQGVREQYF
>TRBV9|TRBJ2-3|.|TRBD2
TGTGCCAGCAGCGTGACTAGCGGGGTCCCAGATACGCAGTATTTT
CASSVTSGVPDTQYF
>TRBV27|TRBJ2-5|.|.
TGTGCCAGCAGTCAACCCCCCGGCCAGTTAGGGACCCAGTACTTC
CASSQPPGQLGTQYF
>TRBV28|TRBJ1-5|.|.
TGTGCCAGCAGTTTGTTCAGGGAGAGCAATCAGCCCCAGCATTTT
CASSLFRESNQPQHF
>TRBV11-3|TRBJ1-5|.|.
TGTGCCAGCAGCTTAGATCAATGGGATCAGCCCCAGCATTTT
CASSLDQWDQPQHF
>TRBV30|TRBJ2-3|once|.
TGTGCCTGGAGTGTACTCTCTCCGTCGGATACGCAGTATTTT
CAWSVLSPSDTQYF
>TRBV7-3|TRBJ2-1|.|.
TGTGCCAGCAGCTTAATGTCTACTAGCATCCCCGGTGAGCAGTTCTTC
CASSLMSTSIPGEQFF
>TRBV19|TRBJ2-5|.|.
TGTGCCAGTAAGAGTCGGGAGACCCAGTACTTC
CASKSRETQYF
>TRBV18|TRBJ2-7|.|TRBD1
TGTGCCAGCTCACCTCAACAGGGGCCTAGCCCCTACGAGCAGTACTTC
CASSPQQGPSPYEQYF
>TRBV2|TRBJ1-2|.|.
TGTGCCAGCAGGCAGGCTCTCGGGGTAGGCTACACCTTC
CASRQALGVGYTF
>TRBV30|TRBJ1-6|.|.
TGTGCCTGGACCCCGGACAGTAGTTATTCACCCCTCCACTTT
CAWTPDSSYSPLHF
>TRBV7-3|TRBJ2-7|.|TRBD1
TGTGCCAGCAGCTCCGGGACAGGGCTTGAGTACGAGCAGTACTTC
CASSSGTGLEYEQYF
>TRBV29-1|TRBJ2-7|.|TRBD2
TGCAGCGCGGTACGGGGCGGGAGCTCCTACGAGCAGTACTTC
CSAVRGGSSYEQYF
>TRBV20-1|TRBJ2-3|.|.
TGCAGTGCTTACCGGGACTTGACGCAGTATTTT
CSAYRDLTQYF
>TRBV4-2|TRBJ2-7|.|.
TGTGCCAGCAGCCAAGATGGGGCCGGGACTTCACTATTGGGGGAGCAGTACTTC
CASSQDGAGTSLLGEQYF
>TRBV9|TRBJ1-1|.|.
TGTGCCAGCAGCGGATTACAGGCGGGGTACACTGAAGCTTTCTTT
CASSGLQAGYTEAFF
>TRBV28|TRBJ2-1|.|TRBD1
TGTGCCAGCAGTTTAGTATTCAGTTCTTTTGCCCCGGGACAGGGGTACAATGAGCAGTTCTTC
CASSLVFSSFAPGQGYNEQFF
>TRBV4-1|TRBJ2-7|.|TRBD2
TGCGCCAGCAGCCAATTGAAACCTAGCGGGGCCTACGAGCAGTACTTC
CASSQLKPSGAYEQYF
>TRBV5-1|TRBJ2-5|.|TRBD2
TGCGCCAGCAGCTTGGATCCGGGAGGGGCTGAGACCCAGTACTTC
CASSLDPGGAETQYF
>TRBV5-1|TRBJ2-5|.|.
TGCGCCAGCAGCCAGATAGGGGAGACCCAGTACTTC
CASSQIGETQYF
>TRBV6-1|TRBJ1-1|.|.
TGTGCCAGCAATCAAGCTGGGGGGGGCACCGCTGAAGCTTTCTTT
CASNQAGGGTAEAFF